This T cell receptor (beta chain) was sequenced during a study of T cells in Graves' hyperthyroidism and ophthalmopathy. The study, taken as a whole, reports: In validation, the model predicted ophthalmopathy. These predictions came a median about 6.2 months before onset. Separating ophthalmopathy from stable hyperthyroidism was achieved by a 13 V-J model.

Template material for amplifying TCR beta CDR3 regions consisted of RNA transcripts. The primer set for the first-round RT-PCR of the TCR CDR3 was HTBI. TCRdb reanalysed the multiplex PCR reads using MiXCR and keeps one entry per CDR3 protein. The sample yields about 480,000 distinct CDR3 sequences, approximately 15% seen once. Remarks on this clonotype: Its specificity is unknown.

V was shortened by 4 bases and J by 6 bases, with 17 bases between the two germline ends. There are 14 residues in the CDR3. Per germline, CDR1 SGHRS and CDR2 YFSETQ. Newly diagnosed hyperthyroidism patients aged 18 to 65 years had disease lasting under 2 months. The authors obtained PBMCs from 10 ml of fresh peripheral blood. The source material was blood. The sequence came from a woman between 18 and 29 years old with Graves' hyperthyroidism. The V and J genes are TRBV5-1 and TRBJ2-7; D may be TRBD1 (5 bases). DNA for the CDR3: TGCGCCAGCAGCCTGTCCGGACAATCGATCGAGCAGTACTTC. Encoded protein: CASSLSGQSIEQYF. The variable domain in full, completed from reference TRBV5-1 and TRBJ2-7, reads KAGVTQTPRYLIKTRGQQVTLSCSPISGHRSVSWYQQTPGQGLQFLFEYFSETQRNKGNFPGRFSGRQFSNSRSEMNVSTLELGDSALYLCASSLSGQSIEQYFGPGTRLTVT.